The 7 T cell receptor beta chains given below trace back to one sample, sequenced in a study of T cell repertoires in cytomegalovirus infection. MiXCR, applied by TCRdb to the reads, yields one record per CDR3 protein. The sample has a few hundred thousand distinct CDR3 sequences; roughly 15% are singletons. What was sequenced was PBMCs. These receptors were obtained from a human donor in good health (CMV status not recorded). Some clones in this sample may be carry-over from other donors' samples.

This clonotype showed up just a few times. The rearrangement links TRBV9 to TRBJ1-1; D perhaps matches TRBD1 (5 bases). Germline lookup yields CDR1 SGDLS and CDR2 YYNGEE. This CDR3 has 17 residues. V shed 0 bases and J shed 1 base, with 16 bases lying between them. The chain's CDR3 is CASSVGIGAAGNTEAFF. DNA for the CDR3: TGTGCCAGCAGCGTAGGTATAGGGGCGGCTGGGAACACTGAAGCTTTCTTT.

This clonotype has just a few counts. The rearrangement joins TRBV5-4 to TRBJ2-7, with TRBD2 matching over 7 bases. The CDR3 length is 14 residues. J gave up 2 bases and V 5 bases, and 7 bases lay outside the gene matches. CDR1 and CDR2 (germline): SGHNT, YYREEE (reference sequence). CDR3 loop: CASSQGGSAYEQYF. DNA for the CDR3: TGTGCCAGCAGTCAGGGAGGGTCCGCCTACGAGCAGTACTTC.

This rearrangement joins TRBV27 to TRBJ1-1, with D maybe TRBD1 (6 bases). Trimming left V 7 bases short and J 1 base short, with 19 bases between. Per germline, CDR1 MNHEY and CDR2 SMNVEV (reference sequence). This CDR3 has 16 amino acids. The CDR3 spells CASTSFWGARNTEAFF. The CDR3 coding sequence is TGTGCCAGCACCTCCTTTTGGGGGGCTAGGAACACTGAAGCTTTCTTT.

This clonotype was detected a few times. The chain is built from TRBV27 and TRBJ2-7, with D possibly matching TRBD1 (6 bases). CDR3 size: 12 residues. Germline CDR1 and CDR2: MNHEY and SMNVEV (reference sequence). The V and J ends lost 6 bases and 5 bases respectively, with 11 bases between them. Here the CDR3 DNA reads TGTGCCAGCAGCGAACAGGGCCACGAGCAGTACTTC. This sequence encodes CASSEQGHEQYF.

This clonotype has just a few counts. The genes are TRBV11-2 and TRBJ2-3; 13 bases match TRBD2. The CDR3 extends over 16 amino acids. J gave up 6 bases and V 4 bases, and 7 bases lay outside the gene matches. In germline, CDR1 is SGHAT, CDR2 FQNNGV. The CDR3 nucleotides read TGTGCCAGCAGCTACTGGACTAGCGGGGGCCCGGATACGCAGTATTTT. This sequence encodes CASSYWTSGGPDTQYF. The variable domain in full, with the rest retrieved from reference TRBV11-2 and TRBJ2-3, is EAGVAQSPRYKIIEKRQSVAFWCNPISGHATLYWYQQILGQGPKLLIQFQNNGVVDDSQLPKDRFSAERLKGVDSTLKIQPAKLEDSAVYLCASSYWTSGGPDTQYFGPGTRLTVL.

The chain recombines TRBV2 with TRBJ1-1; no reliable D call. V was pared by 6 bases and J by 0 bases, with 8 bases between. This CDR3 spans 13 amino acids. Germline CDR1 is SNHLY and CDR2 is FYNNEI. The CDR3 bases are TGTGCCAGCAGAACGGACTTGAACACTGAAGCTTTCTTT. It translates to CASRTDLNTEAFF.

The chain is built from TRBV20-1 and TRBJ2-5; 12 bases are a match to TRBD1. The V segment lost 6 bases and the J segment 5 bases; nucleotides outside the gene matches: 13. Germline CDR1 DFQATT, CDR2 SNEGSKA (reference sequence). There are 16 residues in the CDR3. The CDR3 sequence is CSAIPGQGARLETQYF. The CDR3 region has the DNA TGCAGTGCCATACCGGGACAGGGGGCGCGTTTGGAGACCCAGTACTTC.